The rows below give T cell receptor beta chains drawn from one sample of a study of blood T cell repertoires in COVID-19. Sequencing was performed with immunoSEQ multiplex PCR; in TCRdb, only in-frame clones are kept and a portion is missing. The sample contains hundreds of thousands of clones, 70% to 90% of which appear only once. The sequencing sample was made of peripheral blood. These receptors originate from a man in his sixties with acute or convalescent COVID-19. Each CDR3 is given with its conserved first and last residue. D genes are given only for firm matches. The size of a clone is reported for some rows only, either as once, few or many, or as a class for expanded clones.

CDR3 protein: CASSLSQLRNEQYF
CDR3 DNA: TGCGCCAGCAGCTTGAGTCAGCTCAGGAACGAGCAGTACTTC
clone size: NA
J gene: TRBJ2-7
V gene: TRBV5-1
D gene: NA

CDR3 protein: CASSQYRVGRQFF
CDR3 DNA: TGTGCCAGCAGCCAATACAGGGTGGGTAGGCAGTTCTTC
clone size: once
J gene: TRBJ2-1
V gene: TRBV3-1/TRBV3-2
D gene: NA

CDR3 protein: CASSQGAFLGVGNIQYF
CDR3 DNA: TGTGCCAGCAGCCAGGGTGCCTTCCTAGGGGTTGGGAACATTCAGTACTTC
clone size: NA
J gene: TRBJ2-4
V gene: TRBV5-4
D gene: NA

CDR3 protein: CASSQGQGHPYYEQYF
CDR3 DNA: TGTGCCAGCAGCCAGGGACAGGGACACCCCTACTACGAGCAGTACTTC
clone size: NA
J gene: TRBJ2-7
V gene: TRBV5-6
D gene: TRBD1

CDR3 protein: CASSLAGQGLQYF
CDR3 DNA: TGTGCCAGCAGCTTGGCCGGACAGGGGCTCCAGTATTTT
clone size: once
J gene: TRBJ2-3
V gene: TRBV5-6
D gene: TRBD1

CDR3 protein: CASSPMTGVFVGELFF
CDR3 DNA: TGTGCCAGCAGCCCAATGACAGGGGTATTTGTCGGGGAGCTGTTTTTT
clone size: NA
J gene: TRBJ2-2
V gene: TRBV7-9
D gene: TRBD1

CDR3 protein: CASNEGTSRETQYF
CDR3 DNA: TGCGCCAGCAACGAAGGGACTAGCCGAGAGACCCAGTACTTC
clone size: NA
J gene: TRBJ2-5
V gene: TRBV5-1
D gene: TRBD2

CDR3 protein: CASRRDRDSYEQYF
CDR3 DNA: TGTGCCAGCAGGCGGGACAGAGACTCCTACGAGCAGTACTTC
clone size: NA
J gene: TRBJ2-7
V gene: TRBV6-5
D gene: NA

CDR3 protein: CASSEWQGSSYNEQFF
CDR3 DNA: TGTGCCAGCAGTGAGTGGCAGGGGAGCTCCTACAATGAGCAGTTCTTC
clone size: NA
J gene: TRBJ2-1
V gene: TRBV2
D gene: NA

CDR3 protein: CASYNSGGAESPLHF
CDR3 DNA: TGTGCCAGCTATAATTCGGGGGGCGCCGAGTCACCCCTCCACTTT
clone size: NA
J gene: TRBJ1-6
V gene: TRBV28
D gene: NA

CDR3 protein: CSASAQTADTQYF
CDR3 DNA: TGCAGTGCTAGTGCACAGACCGCAGATACGCAGTATTTT
clone size: NA
J gene: TRBJ2-3
V gene: TRBV20-1
D gene: NA

CDR3 protein: CASSQDVNDAGGYGYTF
CDR3 DNA: TGTGCCAGCAGCCAAGATGTTAACGATGCGGGAGGCTATGGCTACACCTTC
clone size: NA
J gene: TRBJ1-2
V gene: TRBV4-2
D gene: NA

CDR3 protein: CASSQDDFVKGNEQFF
CDR3 DNA: TGCGCCAGCAGCCAAGATGACTTCGTCAAGGGGAATGAGCAGTTCTTC
clone size: medium-sized
J gene: TRBJ2-1
V gene: TRBV4-1
D gene: NA

CDR3 protein: CASSFDRGRNTGELFF
CDR3 DNA: TGTGCCAGCAGCTTCGACAGGGGTCGGAACACCGGGGAGCTGTTTTTT
clone size: NA
J gene: TRBJ2-2
V gene: TRBV7-7
D gene: TRBD1

CDR3 protein: CASTSGTSAYEQYF
CDR3 DNA: TGTGCCAGCACCTCCGGGACTAGCGCCTACGAGCAGTACTTC
clone size: NA
J gene: TRBJ2-7
V gene: TRBV2
D gene: TRBD2

CDR3 protein: CASSIGQGPEAFF
CDR3 DNA: TGTGCCAGCAGTATTGGACAGGGACCTGAAGCTTTCTTT
clone size: NA
J gene: TRBJ1-1
V gene: TRBV12-3/TRBV12-4
D gene: TRBD1

CDR3 protein: CASSSTGTGGRQPQHF
CDR3 DNA: TGTGCCAGCAGTTCCACGGGGACAGGGGGTAGGCAGCCCCAGCATTTT
clone size: NA
J gene: TRBJ1-5
V gene: TRBV28
D gene: TRBD1

CDR3 protein: CASSEAGRGNTGYTF
CDR3 DNA: TGTGCCAGCAGTGAAGCGGGCAGGGGGAACACGGGCTACACCTTC
clone size: NA
J gene: TRBJ1-2
V gene: TRBV6-1
D gene: TRBD1

CDR3 protein: CSASRDSPSEQYF
CDR3 DNA: TGCAGTGCTAGTCGGGACAGCCCAAGCGAGCAGTACTTC
clone size: NA
J gene: TRBJ2-7
V gene: TRBV20-1
D gene: TRBD1

CDR3 protein: CASSQLAGDDTQYF
CDR3 DNA: TGTGCCAGCAGCCAACTAGCGGGGGACGATACGCAGTATTTT
clone size: NA
J gene: TRBJ2-3
V gene: TRBV11-1
D gene: TRBD2

CDR3 protein: CASSPQAVQSSYNSPLHF
CDR3 DNA: TGTGCCAGCAGCCCACAGGCAGTCCAGAGCTCCTATAATTCACCCCTCCACTTT
clone size: NA
J gene: TRBJ1-6
V gene: TRBV7-6
D gene: NA

CDR3 protein: CAWSRQGTSGNTIYF
CDR3 DNA: TGTGCCTGGAGTCGACAGGGTACGTCTGGAAACACCATATATTTT
clone size: NA
J gene: TRBJ1-3
V gene: TRBV30
D gene: TRBD1

CDR3 protein: CASSLDGTSNTGELFF
CDR3 DNA: TGTGCCAGCAGCTTAGATGGGACATCGAACACCGGGGAGCTGTTTTTT
clone size: NA
J gene: TRBJ2-2
V gene: TRBV7-2
D gene: NA

CDR3 protein: CSVEDHKPQLFF
CDR3 DNA: TGCAGCGTTGAAGATCATAAGCCCCAGCTGTTTTTT
clone size: once
J gene: TRBJ2-2
V gene: TRBV29-1
D gene: NA

CDR3 protein: CASSPLPGNTGELFF
CDR3 DNA: TGTGCCAGCTCACCACTCCCGGGTAACACCGGGGAGCTGTTTTTT
clone size: NA
J gene: TRBJ2-2
V gene: TRBV18
D gene: NA

CDR3 protein: CASSPRPQGGTEAFF
CDR3 DNA: TGCGCCAGCAGCCCCCGCCCCCAGGGGGGCACTGAAGCTTTCTTT
clone size: once
J gene: TRBJ1-1
V gene: TRBV5-1
D gene: TRBD1

CDR3 protein: CASSLSGRGAYRGDTQYF
CDR3 DNA: TGTGCCAGCAGCCTTAGTGGACGGGGGGCCTATCGGGGAGATACGCAGTATTTT
clone size: NA
J gene: TRBJ2-3
V gene: TRBV3-1/TRBV3-2
D gene: NA

CDR3 protein: CASSPGTGSYGYTF
CDR3 DNA: TGTGCCAGCTCACCGGGGACAGGGAGCTATGGCTACACCTTC
clone size: NA
J gene: TRBJ1-2
V gene: TRBV18
D gene: TRBD1

CDR3 protein: CASSPGRREGELFF
CDR3 DNA: TGCGCCAGCAGCCCCGGGCGTAGGGAGGGGGAGCTGTTTTTT
clone size: few
J gene: TRBJ2-2
V gene: TRBV5-1
D gene: NA

CDR3 protein: CASSLDRVVTEAFF
CDR3 DNA: TGTGCCAGCAGTTTGGACAGGGTCGTTACTGAAGCTTTCTTT
clone size: NA
J gene: TRBJ1-1
V gene: TRBV28
D gene: TRBD1

CDR3 protein: CASSYRGQGYPDEQFF
CDR3 DNA: TGCGCCAGCAGCTATCGGGGACAGGGGTATCCCGATGAGCAGTTCTTC
clone size: NA
J gene: TRBJ2-1
V gene: TRBV5-1
D gene: TRBD1

CDR3 protein: CASRKMTGVNQPQHF
CDR3 DNA: TGTGCCAGTAGGAAGATGACAGGCGTCAATCAGCCCCAGCATTTT
clone size: NA
J gene: TRBJ1-5
V gene: TRBV19
D gene: NA

CDR3 protein: CASSDVGGRETQYF
CDR3 DNA: TGTGCCAGCAGTGACGTGGGGGGGCGAGAGACCCAGTACTTC
clone size: NA
J gene: TRBJ2-5
V gene: TRBV6-4
D gene: NA

CDR3 protein: CASSSRDRVIWLEETQYF
CDR3 DNA: TGTGCCAGCAGCTCCCGGGACAGGGTTATTTGGTTGGAAGAGACCCAGTACTTC
clone size: NA
J gene: TRBJ2-5
V gene: TRBV5-4
D gene: TRBD1

CDR3 protein: CAKGLAIHEQYF
CDR3 DNA: TGTGCCAAGGGACTAGCGATCCACGAGCAGTACTTC
clone size: NA
J gene: TRBJ2-7
V gene: TRBV2
D gene: TRBD2

CDR3 protein: CASSLGVGETEAFF
CDR3 DNA: TGTGCCAGCAGCTTAGGGGTAGGGGAAACTGAAGCTTTCTTT
clone size: NA
J gene: TRBJ1-1
V gene: TRBV11-1
D gene: NA

CDR3 protein: CASTPRSGTGVQETQYF
CDR3 DNA: TGTGCCAGCACCCCCCGTTCTGGGACAGGGGTGCAAGAGACCCAGTACTTC
clone size: NA
J gene: TRBJ2-5
V gene: TRBV6-2/TRBV6-3
D gene: TRBD1

CDR3 protein: CASVLQGQSTDTQYF
CDR3 DNA: TGTGCCAGCGTTTTGCAGGGACAAAGCACAGATACGCAGTATTTT
clone size: NA
J gene: TRBJ2-3
V gene: TRBV2
D gene: NA

CDR3 protein: CAWSVGDFYEQYF
CDR3 DNA: TGTGCCTGGAGTGTAGGGGACTTCTACGAGCAGTACTTC
clone size: NA
J gene: TRBJ2-7
V gene: TRBV30
D gene: NA

CDR3 protein: CASGFESGGPYEQYF
CDR3 DNA: TGTGCTAGTGGTTTCGAGTCGGGGGGGCCCTACGAGCAGTACTTC
clone size: NA
J gene: TRBJ2-7
V gene: TRBV12-5
D gene: TRBD2

CDR3 protein: CASSHRQGIVTEAFF
CDR3 DNA: TGTGCCAGCAGCCATCGACAGGGGATCGTCACTGAAGCTTTCTTT
clone size: NA
J gene: TRBJ1-1
V gene: TRBV14
D gene: TRBD1

CDR3 protein: CSVVTAQGSNQPQHF
CDR3 DNA: TGCAGCGTTGTCACTGCCCAGGGGTCAAATCAGCCCCAGCATTTT
clone size: few
J gene: TRBJ1-5
V gene: TRBV29-1
D gene: NA

CDR3 protein: CASSFEATGYNEQFF
CDR3 DNA: TGTGCCAGCAGCTTTGAGGCGACTGGCTACAATGAGCAGTTCTTC
clone size: NA
J gene: TRBJ2-1
V gene: TRBV5-6
D gene: NA

CDR3 protein: CASSPLRGGGRLDYGYTF
CDR3 DNA: TGTGCCAGCAGCCCTCTGAGGGGCGGGGGGCGTCTGGACTATGGCTACACCTTC
clone size: NA
J gene: TRBJ1-2
V gene: TRBV7-6
D gene: NA

CDR3 protein: CASRGGTYNQPQHF
CDR3 DNA: TGCGCCAGCAGGGGCGGGACGTACAATCAGCCCCAGCATTTT
clone size: few
J gene: TRBJ1-5
V gene: TRBV10-1
D gene: NA

CDR3 protein: CASSYAPRTGSYGYTF
CDR3 DNA: TGTGCCAGCAGTTACGCCCCTAGGACAGGGAGCTATGGCTACACCTTC
clone size: NA
J gene: TRBJ1-2
V gene: TRBV6-5
D gene: TRBD1

CDR3 protein: CASSLGQGAVNSPLHF
CDR3 DNA: TGTGCCAGCAGCTTAGGGCAGGGGGCGGTTAATTCACCCCTCCACTTT
clone size: NA
J gene: TRBJ1-6
V gene: TRBV7-2
D gene: TRBD1

CDR3 protein: CASSLGGFNQPQHF
CDR3 DNA: TGTGCCAGCAGCCTGGGGGGGTTCAATCAGCCCCAGCATTTT
clone size: NA
J gene: TRBJ1-5
V gene: TRBV9
D gene: NA

CDR3 protein: CASSEGGQNTEAFF
CDR3 DNA: TGTGCCAGCAGCGAGGGGGGGCAGAACACTGAAGCTTTCTTT
clone size: NA
J gene: TRBJ1-1
V gene: TRBV9
D gene: NA

CDR3 protein: CASSKDPRGGEQYF
CDR3 DNA: TGTGCCAGCAGCAAGGACCCGAGAGGAGGCGAGCAGTACTTC
clone size: NA
J gene: TRBJ2-7
V gene: TRBV9
D gene: NA

CDR3 protein: CASSLAGAQGGEQYF
CDR3 DNA: TGTGCCAGCAGCTTAGCGGGGGCACAGGGTGGCGAGCAGTACTTC
clone size: once
J gene: TRBJ2-7
V gene: TRBV7-9
D gene: NA

CDR3 protein: CAWSHGGGTEAFF
CDR3 DNA: TGTGCCTGGAGCCACGGGGGGGGCACTGAAGCTTTCTTT
clone size: NA
J gene: TRBJ1-1
V gene: TRBV30
D gene: NA